This T cell receptor (beta chain) was sequenced during a study of response to subunit inactivated influenza vaccine. Regarding this clonotype: Its antigen is still unknown.

The CDR3 length is 12 residues. V gave up 1 base and J gave up 6 bases, with 7 bases separating them. Germline loops: CDR1 SGHAT, CDR2 FQNNGV. Study observations and caveats: The study's authors posited that every seasonal influenza vaccination enlists few new T cells.

TCRdb analysed the RT-PCR reads with MiXCR anew, one entry per CDR3 protein. The sample includes some 850,000 distinct CDR3 sequences, less than 20% seen only once; the top ten take roughly a tenth. Sequenced material: PBMCs from blood, taken 4 to 6 days after vaccination. The source of this sequence is a man aged 45-60 years who received an inactivated influenza vaccine. V usage is TRBV11-2 and J usage is TRBJ2-7; D not certain. In nucleotides, the CDR3 is TGTGCCAGCAGCTTAGTACGGCGCGAGCAGTACTTC. It yields the protein CASSLVRREQYF.